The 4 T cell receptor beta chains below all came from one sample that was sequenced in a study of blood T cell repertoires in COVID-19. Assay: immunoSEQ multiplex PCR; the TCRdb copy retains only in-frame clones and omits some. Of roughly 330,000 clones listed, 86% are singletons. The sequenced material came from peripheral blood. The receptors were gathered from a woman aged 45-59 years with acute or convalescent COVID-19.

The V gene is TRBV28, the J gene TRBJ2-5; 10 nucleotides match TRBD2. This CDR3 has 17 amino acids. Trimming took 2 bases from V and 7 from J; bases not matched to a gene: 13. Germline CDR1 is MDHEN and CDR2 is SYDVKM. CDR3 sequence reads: CASSLSRTSGAAGTQYF. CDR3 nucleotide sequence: TGTGCCAGCAGTTTAAGCCGGACTAGCGGAGCCGCCGGGACCCAGTACTTC.

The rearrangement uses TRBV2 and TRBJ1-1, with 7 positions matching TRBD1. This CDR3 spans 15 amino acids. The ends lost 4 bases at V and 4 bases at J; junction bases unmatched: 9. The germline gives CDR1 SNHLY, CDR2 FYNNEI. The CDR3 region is CASSGAGGFGTEAFF. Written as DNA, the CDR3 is TGTGCCAGCAGTGGTGCAGGGGGGTTTGGCACTGAAGCTTTCTTT.

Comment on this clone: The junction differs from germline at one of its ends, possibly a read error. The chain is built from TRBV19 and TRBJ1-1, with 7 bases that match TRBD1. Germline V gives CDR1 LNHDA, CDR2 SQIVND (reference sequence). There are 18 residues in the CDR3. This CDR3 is CASSIVWFTGERNTEAFF. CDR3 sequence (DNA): TGTGCCAGTAGCATAGTTTGGTTTACAGGGGAGCGAAACACTGAAGCTTTCTTT.

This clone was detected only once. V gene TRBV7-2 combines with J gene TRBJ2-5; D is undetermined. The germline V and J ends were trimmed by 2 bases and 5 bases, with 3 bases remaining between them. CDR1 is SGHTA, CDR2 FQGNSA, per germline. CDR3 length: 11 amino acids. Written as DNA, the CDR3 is TGTGCCAGCAGCTTATCGGAGACCCAGTACTTC. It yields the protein CASSLSETQYF.